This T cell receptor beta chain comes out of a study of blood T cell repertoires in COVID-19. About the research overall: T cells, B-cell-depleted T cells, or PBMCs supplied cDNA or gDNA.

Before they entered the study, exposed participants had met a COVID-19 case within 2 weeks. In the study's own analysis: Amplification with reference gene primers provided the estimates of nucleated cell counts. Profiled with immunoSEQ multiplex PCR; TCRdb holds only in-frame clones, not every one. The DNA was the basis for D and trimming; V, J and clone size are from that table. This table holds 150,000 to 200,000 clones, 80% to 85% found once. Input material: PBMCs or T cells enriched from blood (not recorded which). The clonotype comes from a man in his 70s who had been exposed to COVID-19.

The CDR3 here is CASSLRGDTQYF. The CDR3 DNA follows: TGTGCCAGCAGCCTCAGGGGAGATACGCAGTATTTT. V is TRBV28 and J is TRBJ2-3; a weak D match, TRBD1 (6 bases). The length of the CDR3 is 12 residues. The V end lost 6 bases, the J end lost 5 bases, and 9 bases lay between the germline ends. Germline V gene data show CDR1 as MDHEN and CDR2 as SYDVKM.